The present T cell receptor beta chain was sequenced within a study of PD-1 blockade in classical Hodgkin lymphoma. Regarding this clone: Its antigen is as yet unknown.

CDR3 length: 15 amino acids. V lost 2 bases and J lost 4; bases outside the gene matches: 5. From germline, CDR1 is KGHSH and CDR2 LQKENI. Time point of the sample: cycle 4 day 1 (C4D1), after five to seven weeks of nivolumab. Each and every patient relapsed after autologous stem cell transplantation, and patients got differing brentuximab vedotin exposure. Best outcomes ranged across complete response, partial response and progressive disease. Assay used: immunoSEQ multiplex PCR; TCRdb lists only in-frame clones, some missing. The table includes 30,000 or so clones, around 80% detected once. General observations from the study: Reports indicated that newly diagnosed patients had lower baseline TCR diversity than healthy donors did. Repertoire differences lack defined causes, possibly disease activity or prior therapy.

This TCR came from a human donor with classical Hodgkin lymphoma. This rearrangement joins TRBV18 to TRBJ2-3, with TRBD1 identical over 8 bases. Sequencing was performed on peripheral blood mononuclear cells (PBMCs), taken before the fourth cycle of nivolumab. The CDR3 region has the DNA TGTGCCAGCTCACCAGACAGGGGATGGGCAGATACGCAGTATTTT. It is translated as CASSPDRGWADTQYF.